This T cell receptor beta chain was retrieved from a study of T-cell memory formation after mild COVID-19. CDR3 size: 15 residues. V dropped 0 bases and J dropped 10; count of bases not matched to a gene: 7. The germline V gene encodes CDR1 SGHNT and CDR2 YYREEE (reference sequence). This clonotype was observed a few times. TCRdb redid the calling of the 5' RACE reads with MiXCR, one entry per CDR3 protein. The repertoire consists of over 250,000 distinct CDR3 sequences, with 15% to 20% occurring once and the leading ten covering roughly 22%. The sample taken for sequencing was PBMCs or a T cell subset sorted from them (not recorded which). This clonotype was sampled from a man between 18 and 29 years old who had mild COVID-19 (a few samples of this study predate the infection). Cell type and time point are not known. This sequence joins TRBV5-4 and TRBJ2-2, with 9 bases aligning to TRBD1. The CDR3 loop is CASSLVHRGRLELFF. The CDR3 DNA follows: TGTGCCAGCAGCTTGGTCCACAGGGGGCGCTTGGAGCTGTTTTTT.